The text below deals with one T cell receptor (beta chain). Clones were read by immunoSEQ multiplex PCR, and TCRdb kept only the in-frame ones, dropping some. The profile shows about 120,000 clones, around 87% of them singletons. This sample is part of a study of control samples from healthy donors and cancer patients. The sequencing input was blood. This clonotype was obtained from a man younger than 45 in good health.

The CDR3 here is CATRAGAYNSPLHF. Here the CDR3 DNA reads TGTGCCACCCGCGCGGGGGCTTATAATTCACCCCTCCACTTT. The rearrangement joins TRBV19 to TRBJ1-6; D possibly corresponds to TRBD1 (6 bases). This CDR3 region has 14 residues. The ends were cut back, 10 bases at V and 4 bases at J, with 14 bases in the middle. Looked up from germline, CDR1 is LNHDA and CDR2 is SQIVND (reference sequence). Filled out from reference TRBV19 and TRBJ1-6, the complete variable domain reads DGGITQSPKYLFRKEGQNVTLSCEQNLNHDAMYWYRQDPGQGLRLIYYSQIVNDFQKGDIAEGYSVSREKKESFPLTVTSAQKNPTAFYLCATRAGAYNSPLHFGNGTRLTVT.